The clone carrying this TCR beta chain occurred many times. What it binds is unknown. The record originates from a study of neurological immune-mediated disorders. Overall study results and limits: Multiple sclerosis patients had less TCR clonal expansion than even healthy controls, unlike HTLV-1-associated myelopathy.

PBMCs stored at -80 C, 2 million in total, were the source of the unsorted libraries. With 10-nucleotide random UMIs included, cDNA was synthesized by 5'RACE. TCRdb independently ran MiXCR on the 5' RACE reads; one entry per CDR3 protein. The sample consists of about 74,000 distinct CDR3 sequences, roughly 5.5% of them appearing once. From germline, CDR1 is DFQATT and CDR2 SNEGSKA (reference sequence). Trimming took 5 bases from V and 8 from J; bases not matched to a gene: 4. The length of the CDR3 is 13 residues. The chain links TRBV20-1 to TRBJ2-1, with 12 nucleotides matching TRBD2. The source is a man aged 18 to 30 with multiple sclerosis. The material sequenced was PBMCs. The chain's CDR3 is CSAGLAGLYEQFF. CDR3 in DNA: TGCAGTGCTGGACTAGCGGGACTCTATGAGCAGTTCTTC.